A single T cell receptor (beta chain) is shown here with its context. Its antigen is still unknown. This sample is part of a study of cytomegalovirus exposure and HLA in healthy donors. Whole-study findings and limits: Rarity characterized most TCR sequences, yet some public TCRs appeared in many donors.

Sequencing was performed with immunoSEQ multiplex PCR; in TCRdb, only in-frame clones are kept and a portion is missing. The table includes 150,000 to 200,000 clones, roughly nine tenths detected once. V lost 6 bases to trimming and J lost 13 bases, with 16 bases between them. The CDR3 contains 13 residues. CDR1 and CDR2 (germline): MNHEY, SVGAGI. The sample was PBMCs. The chain recombines TRBV6-5 with TRBJ1-6, with a tentative D call TRBD1 (6 bases). The sequence was collected from a young woman in good health and CMV-seropositive. The CDR3 DNA is TGTGCCAGCAGGGGGGGGCAGGGAGGTCCCCTCCACTTT. This sequence encodes CASRGGQGGPLHF.